These 4 T cell receptor beta chains share one sample of origin, sequenced in a study of glioma-infiltrating T cells after dendritic cell vaccination. Libraries were prepared by immunoSEQ multiplex PCR; TCRdb keeps only in-frame clonotypes and omits some of them. The sample consists of under 40,000 clones, 90% of them appearing once. This sample comprised blood, obtained before dendritic cell vaccination. The source of these receptors is a human donor with glioblastoma.

This clone has just one count. This rearrangement joins TRBV19 to TRBJ1-5; D is ambiguous. Trimming stripped 1 base from V and 7 bases from J, with 14 bases between. There are 15 residues in the CDR3. Per germline, CDR1 LNHDA and CDR2 SQIVND (reference sequence). CDR3 sequence reads: CASSIGRSGSQPQHF. The CDR3 DNA sequence: TGTGCCAGTAGTATAGGACGATCTGGGAGCCAGCCCCAGCATTTT.

The chain combines TRBV4-1 with TRBJ2-3; TRBD1 is a possible D gene (5 bases). CDR1 and CDR2 from the germline V gene are MGHRA and YSYEKL. Trimming shortened V by 3 bases and J by 0 bases, and 28 bases separated the two germline ends. This CDR3 contains 21 residues. CDR3 sequence reads: CASSHPQKRRTYLLSTDTQYF. In nucleotides, the CDR3 is TGCGCCAGCAGCCATCCCCAGAAACGGCGGACATACCTCCTAAGCACAGATACGCAGTATTTT.

The genes are TRBV6-5 and TRBJ2-2; no definite D call. Trimming cost V 0 bases and J 3 bases, with 8 bases left between them. Germline values: CDR1 MNHEY, CDR2 SVGAGI. The CDR3 sequence is 15 residues long. CDR3 protein: CASSYSRTYTGELFF. CDR3 nucleotide sequence: TGTGCCAGCAGTTACTCGAGAACTTACACCGGGGAGCTGTTTTTT.

The chain carries TRBV4-1 and TRBJ1-5; perhaps TRBD1 as D (6 bases). Germline values: CDR1 MGHRA, CDR2 YSYEKL. V shed 2 bases and J shed 7 bases, with 12 bases lying between them. CDR3 length equals 14 residues. The chain's CDR3 is CASSQLRQEQPQHF. The CDR3 DNA sequence: TGCGCCAGCAGCCAACTCCGACAGGAGCAGCCCCAGCATTTT.